Described below is a single T cell receptor beta chain sequence and its context. Its antigen is currently not known. No quality values exist for individual bases; no much larger clone is one base distant. The sample originates from a study of technical replicates of blood from a handful of donors (dated by TCRdb to the late 2010s). At the junction V is shortened by 8 bases and J by 2 bases, with 9 bases in between. Its CDR3 holds 13 amino acids, cysteine through phenylalanine. The entry retains the CDR3 DNA only, 39 bases that are in frame from base 1. The germline V gene provides CDR1 MNHNS and CDR2 SASEGT. The library came from the immunoSEQ multiplex PCR assay. Not all clones reach the TCRdb copy of this immuneACCESS table, which keeps in-frame sequences only. Checked studies attribute under half of the gap to unresolved V genes and leave the rest unexplained. For this sample there are some 62,000 clones; approximately 86% appear just once. Of the sample, under 6.5% falls within the top ten clones.

Sequenced input: PBMCs. This clonotype originated in a human donor in good health. Some clones in this sample may be carry-over from other donors' samples. The sequence is built from TRBV6-1 and TRBJ2-2; the D gene is perhaps TRBD1, from 6 matching bases. The base sequence is TGTGCCAGCTCAGGGGTAAACACCGGGGAGCTGTTTTTT. The encoded protein is CASSGVNTGELFF.